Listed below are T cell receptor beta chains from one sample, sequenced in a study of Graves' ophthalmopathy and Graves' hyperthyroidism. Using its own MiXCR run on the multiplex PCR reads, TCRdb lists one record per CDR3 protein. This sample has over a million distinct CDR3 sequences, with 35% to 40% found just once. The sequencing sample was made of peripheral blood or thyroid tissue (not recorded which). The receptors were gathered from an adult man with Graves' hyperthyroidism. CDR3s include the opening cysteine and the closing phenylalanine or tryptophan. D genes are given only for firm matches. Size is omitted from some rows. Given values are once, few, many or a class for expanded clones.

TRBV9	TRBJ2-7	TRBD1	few	CASSVVGGGQGEQYF	TGTGCCAGCAGCGTAGTAGGAGGGGGACAGGGCGAGCAGTACTTC
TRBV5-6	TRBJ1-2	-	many	CASILSGLDDYGYTF	TGTGCCAGCATCCTTTCGGGTTTGGATGATTATGGCTACACCTTC
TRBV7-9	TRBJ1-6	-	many	CASSKNRGSYNSPLHF	TGTGCCAGCAGCAAGAACCGGGGGAGTTATAATTCACCCCTCCACTTT
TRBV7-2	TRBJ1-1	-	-	CASSVSQYTEAFF	TGTGCCAGCAGCGTTTCACAGTACACTGAAGCTTTCTTT
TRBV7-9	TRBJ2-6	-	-	CAAPPAGANVLTF	TGTGCCGCCCCCCCGGCTGGGGCCAACGTCCTGACTTTC
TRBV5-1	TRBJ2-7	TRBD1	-	CASSYRGDRSSYEQYF	TGCGCCAGCAGCTACCGCGGGGACAGGAGTTCCTACGAGCAGTACTTC
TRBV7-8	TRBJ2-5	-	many	CASTATSGETQYF	TGTGCCAGCACCGCGACGTCGGGGGAGACCCAGTACTTC
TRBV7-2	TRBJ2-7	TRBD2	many	CASSLGRGVSYEQYF	TGTGCCAGCAGCTTAGGGCGGGGGGTGTCCTACGAGCAGTACTTC
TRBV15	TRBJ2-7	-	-	CVTSREWISSYEQYF	TGTGTCACCAGCAGAGAATGGATCAGCTCCTACGAGCAGTACTTC
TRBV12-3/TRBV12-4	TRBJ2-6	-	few	CASSFFGANVLTF	TGTGCCAGCAGTTTTTTTGGGGCCAACGTCCTGACTTTC
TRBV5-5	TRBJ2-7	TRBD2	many	CASSFVLADGYEQYF	TGTGCCAGCAGCTTCGTCCTAGCGGATGGGTACGAGCAGTACTTC
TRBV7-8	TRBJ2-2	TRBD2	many	CASSSSGTTSPGELFF	TGTGCCAGCAGCTCAAGCGGGACTACCTCCCCGGGGGAGCTGTTTTTT
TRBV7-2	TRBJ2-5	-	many	CASRETGGGETQYF	TGTGCCAGCAGGGAAACAGGGGGGGGAGAGACCCAGTACTTC
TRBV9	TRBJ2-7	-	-	CASSASGELYDQYF	TGTGCCAGCAGTGCGAGCGGAGAACTCTACGATCAGTACTTC
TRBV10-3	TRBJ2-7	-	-	CASETYEQYF	TGTGCCAGCGAGACCTACGAGCAGTACTTC
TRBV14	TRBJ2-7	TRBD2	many	CASSHPGGVHEQYF	TGTGCCAGCAGCCATCCTGGGGGGGTCCACGAGCAGTACTTC
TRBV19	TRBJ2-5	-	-	CASSYPSARTQYF	TGTGCCAGTAGTTACCCTAGCGCTCGGACCCAGTACTTC
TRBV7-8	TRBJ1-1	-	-	CASSRESSLPGVGTEAFF	TGTGCCAGCAGCCGAGAGTCGAGTTTACCCGGTGTGGGCACTGAAGCTTTCTTT
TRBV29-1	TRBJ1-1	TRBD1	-	CSVPGQVYTEAFF	TGCAGCGTTCCGGGACAGGTTTACACTGAAGCTTTCTTT
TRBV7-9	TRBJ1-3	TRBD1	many	CASSLEFGTGGSGNTIYF	TGTGCCAGCAGCTTAGAGTTCGGGACAGGAGGCTCTGGAAACACCATATATTTT
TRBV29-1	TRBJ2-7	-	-	CSVDGDGPAEQYF	TGCAGCGTTGACGGAGACGGTCCTGCCGAGCAGTACTTC
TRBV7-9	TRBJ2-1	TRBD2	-	CASSTSGRAPGGQFF	TGTGCCAGCAGCACAAGCGGGAGGGCCCCAGGGGGGCAGTTCTTC
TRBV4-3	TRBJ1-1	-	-	CASSQGQNTETFF	TGCGCCAGCAGCCAAGGCCAAAACACTGAAACTTTCTTT
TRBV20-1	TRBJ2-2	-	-	CSARRITNTGELFF	TGCAGTGCTAGACGGATAACGAACACCGGGGAGCTGTTTTTT
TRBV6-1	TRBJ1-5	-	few	CAGGWETNQPQHF	TGTGCCGGGGGATGGGAGACCAATCAGCCCCAGCATTTT
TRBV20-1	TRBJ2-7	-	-	CSARDAQGQYF	TGCAGTGCTAGAGACGCACAGGGGCAGTACTTC
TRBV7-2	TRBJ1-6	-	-	CASSLTAGPSSPLHF	TGTGCCAGCAGCTTGACCGCGGGGCCGAGTTCACCCCTCCACTTT
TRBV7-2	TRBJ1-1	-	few	CASSFKYSTEAFF	TGTGCCAGCAGCTTTAAGTATAGCACTGAAGCTTTCTTT
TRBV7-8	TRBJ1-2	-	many	CASSMGHYGYTF	TGTGCCAGCAGCATGGGCCATTATGGCTACACCTTC
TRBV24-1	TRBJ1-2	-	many	CATSDLRDGDGYTF	TGTGCCACCAGTGACCTGAGGGACGGTGATGGCTACACCTTC
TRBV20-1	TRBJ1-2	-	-	CSADGTGNYGYTF	TGCAGTGCTGACGGGACGGGGAACTATGGCTACACCTTC
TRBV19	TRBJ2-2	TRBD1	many	CASHRTRQGNTGELFF	TGTGCCAGTCATCGAACGAGACAGGGGAACACCGGGGAGCTGTTTTTT